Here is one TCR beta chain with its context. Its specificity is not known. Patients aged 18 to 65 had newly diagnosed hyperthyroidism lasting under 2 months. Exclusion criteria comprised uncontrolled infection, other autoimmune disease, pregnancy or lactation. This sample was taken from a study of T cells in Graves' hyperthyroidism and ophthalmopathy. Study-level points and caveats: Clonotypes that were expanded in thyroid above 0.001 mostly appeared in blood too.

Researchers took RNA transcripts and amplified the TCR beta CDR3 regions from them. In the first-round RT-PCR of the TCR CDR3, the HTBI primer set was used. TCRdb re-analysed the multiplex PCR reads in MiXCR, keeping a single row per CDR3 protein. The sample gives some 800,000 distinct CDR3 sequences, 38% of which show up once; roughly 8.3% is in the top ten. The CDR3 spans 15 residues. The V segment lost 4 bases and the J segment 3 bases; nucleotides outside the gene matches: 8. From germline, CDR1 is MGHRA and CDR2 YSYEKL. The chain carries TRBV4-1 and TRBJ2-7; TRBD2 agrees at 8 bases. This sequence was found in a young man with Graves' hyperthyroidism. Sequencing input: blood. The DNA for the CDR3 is TGCGCCAGCAGCCCATTGACTAGCGCCTTCTACGAGCAGTACTTC. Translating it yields CASSPLTSAFYEQYF.